This is a list of T cell receptor beta chains from one sample in a study of blood T cell repertoires in COVID-19. Profiled with immunoSEQ multiplex PCR; TCRdb holds only in-frame clones, not every one. Of about 140,000 clones listed, about 80% are singletons. Sequencing used peripheral blood. The source of these receptors is a woman aged 55-75 years with acute or convalescent COVID-19. The CDR3 runs from the conserved cysteine through the conserved F or W. A D gene is named only where the DNA matches it firmly. Size tells how often a clone was seen (once, few, many) or the class of an expanded clone, and some rows leave it out.

CDR3aa: CASASGTGTEQYF; CDR3nt: TGTGCCTCCGCCTCCGGGACAGGGACCGAGCAGTACTTC; d_gene: TRBD1; abundance: NA; j_gene: TRBJ2-7; v_gene: TRBV30
CDR3aa: CASSTSPAWDFGATNNEQFF; CDR3nt: TGTGCCAGCAGCACGTCCCCGGCCTGGGACTTCGGGGCTACAAACAATGAGCAGTTCTTC; d_gene: NA; abundance: NA; j_gene: TRBJ2-1; v_gene: TRBV9
CDR3aa: CASDMVAGAGEQFF; CDR3nt: TGTGCCAGCGATATGGTAGCGGGAGCGGGTGAGCAGTTCTTC; d_gene: TRBD2; abundance: NA; j_gene: TRBJ2-1; v_gene: TRBV2
CDR3aa: CASSPKGIGELFF; CDR3nt: TGTGCCAGCAGCCCTAAGGGGATCGGGGAGCTGTTTTTT; d_gene: NA; abundance: NA; j_gene: TRBJ2-2; v_gene: TRBV7-9
CDR3aa: CAWSFNSNQPQHF; CDR3nt: TGTGCCTGGAGTTTCAATAGCAATCAGCCCCAGCATTTT; d_gene: NA; abundance: NA; j_gene: TRBJ1-5; v_gene: TRBV30
CDR3aa: CASSQGGETQYF; CDR3nt: TGTGCCAGCTCGCAAGGAGGGGAGACCCAGTACTTC; d_gene: NA; abundance: once; j_gene: TRBJ2-5; v_gene: TRBV18
CDR3aa: CASSLNPGVGEKLFF; CDR3nt: TGCGCCAGCAGCTTGAATCCCGGAGTGGGTGAAAAACTGTTTTTT; d_gene: NA; abundance: NA; j_gene: TRBJ1-4; v_gene: TRBV5-1
CDR3aa: CSVLDRGTYEQYF; CDR3nt: TGCAGCGTTCTGGACAGGGGAACCTACGAGCAGTACTTC; d_gene: TRBD1; abundance: NA; j_gene: TRBJ2-7; v_gene: TRBV29-1
CDR3aa: CSATRQLMNTEAFF; CDR3nt: TGCAGCGCCACGAGACAGTTGATGAACACTGAAGCTTTCTTT; d_gene: NA; abundance: NA; j_gene: TRBJ1-1; v_gene: TRBV29-1
CDR3aa: CASSVEQGYEQYF; CDR3nt: TGCGCCAGCAGCGTTGAACAGGGCTACGAGCAGTACTTC; d_gene: NA; abundance: NA; j_gene: TRBJ2-7; v_gene: TRBV5-1
CDR3aa: CASSLERTDKLEAFF; CDR3nt: TGTGCCAGCAGCTTGGAGAGGACAGATAAACTGGAAGCTTTCTTT; d_gene: NA; abundance: NA; j_gene: TRBJ1-1; v_gene: TRBV5-4
CDR3aa: CASSGGRGADTQYF; CDR3nt: TGTGCCAGCAGTGGCGGGAGAGGGGCAGATACGCAGTATTTT; d_gene: TRBD2; abundance: NA; j_gene: TRBJ2-3; v_gene: TRBV27
CDR3aa: CASSINKLQGSGNTIYF; CDR3nt: TGTGCCAGTAGTATAAATAAGTTGCAGGGGTCTGGAAACACCATATATTTT; d_gene: NA; abundance: NA; j_gene: TRBJ1-3; v_gene: TRBV19
CDR3aa: CASSSYTEAFF; CDR3nt: TGTGCCAGCAGCTCGTACACTGAAGCTTTCTTT; d_gene: NA; abundance: NA; j_gene: TRBJ1-1; v_gene: TRBV5-4
CDR3aa: CASSRQGGNEQFF; CDR3nt: TGTGCCAGCAGTCGTCAGGGGGGTAATGAGCAGTTCTTC; d_gene: NA; abundance: NA; j_gene: TRBJ2-1; v_gene: TRBV6-4
CDR3aa: CASSYSGTGNYGYTF; CDR3nt: TGTGCCAGCAGTTACTCGGGGACTGGGAACTATGGCTACACCTTC; d_gene: NA; abundance: NA; j_gene: TRBJ1-2; v_gene: TRBV6-5
CDR3aa: CASGTIANYGYTF; CDR3nt: TGTGCCAGTGGGACTATTGCTAACTATGGCTACACCTTC; d_gene: NA; abundance: few; j_gene: TRBJ1-2; v_gene: TRBV6-5
CDR3aa: CASSYRQGGTDTQYF; CDR3nt: TGTGCCAGCAGTTACCGACAGGGTGGGACAGATACGCAGTATTTT; d_gene: TRBD1; abundance: NA; j_gene: TRBJ2-3; v_gene: TRBV6-5
CDR3aa: CASSPGTLVYNQPQHF; CDR3nt: TGTGCCAGCAGCCCCGGTACCCTGGTTTACAATCAGCCCCAGCATTTT; d_gene: NA; abundance: NA; j_gene: TRBJ1-5; v_gene: TRBV28
CDR3aa: CSASLTGRTGQETQYF; CDR3nt: TGCAGTGCTAGTCTAACCGGTCGGACAGGCCAAGAGACCCAGTACTTC; d_gene: TRBD1; abundance: NA; j_gene: TRBJ2-5; v_gene: TRBV20-1
CDR3aa: CASSSRRGGSFTDTQYF; CDR3nt: TGTGCCAGCTCAAGCCGAAGGGGGGGCAGTTTCACAGATACGCAGTATTTT; d_gene: NA; abundance: once; j_gene: TRBJ2-3; v_gene: TRBV11-3
CDR3aa: CASSSRGGASSYNEQFF; CDR3nt: TGTGCCAGCAGCTCCCGAGGCGGGGCTAGCTCCTACAATGAGCAGTTCTTC; d_gene: NA; abundance: NA; j_gene: TRBJ2-1; v_gene: TRBV7-3
CDR3aa: CASRPSLATEAFF; CDR3nt: TGTGCCAGCAGGCCATCTTTGGCCACTGAAGCTTTCTTT; d_gene: NA; abundance: NA; j_gene: TRBJ1-1; v_gene: TRBV6-5
CDR3aa: CASSPGSIGNTEAFF; CDR3nt: TGTGCCAGCAGTCCAGGTTCGATCGGGAACACTGAAGCTTTCTTT; d_gene: NA; abundance: NA; j_gene: TRBJ1-1; v_gene: TRBV28
CDR3aa: CASSISGGLYNEQFF; CDR3nt: TGTGCCAGTAGTATATCAGGGGGTCTATACAATGAGCAGTTCTTC; d_gene: TRBD1; abundance: NA; j_gene: TRBJ2-1; v_gene: TRBV19
CDR3aa: CASSSTTARYSNQPQHF; CDR3nt: TGTGCCAGCAGTTCTACGACAGCGCGTTATAGCAATCAGCCCCAGCATTTT; d_gene: NA; abundance: NA; j_gene: TRBJ1-5; v_gene: TRBV6-8
CDR3aa: CASSSESRSLYEQYF; CDR3nt: TGTGCCAGCAGCTCAGAATCGAGGAGTCTATACGAGCAGTACTTC; d_gene: NA; abundance: NA; j_gene: TRBJ2-7; v_gene: TRBV7-2
CDR3aa: CASNVGGAVLKTQYF; CDR3nt: TGTGCCAGCAACGTCGGGGGGGCAGTGTTGAAGACCCAGTACTTC; d_gene: TRBD2; abundance: NA; j_gene: TRBJ2-5; v_gene: TRBV28
CDR3aa: CASSPDGGRVSDTQYF; CDR3nt: TGCGCCAGCAGCCCGGATGGCGGGAGGGTGTCAGATACGCAGTATTTT; d_gene: TRBD2; abundance: NA; j_gene: TRBJ2-3; v_gene: TRBV5-1
CDR3aa: CASTLLQGSTDTQYF; CDR3nt: TGTGCCAGCACCCTCCTACAGGGGAGCACAGATACGCAGTATTTT; d_gene: TRBD1; abundance: NA; j_gene: TRBJ2-3; v_gene: TRBV6-5
CDR3aa: CASSRLGQGNQPQHF; CDR3nt: TGTGCCAGCAGTCGGTTGGGCCAGGGGAATCAGCCCCAGCATTTT; d_gene: NA; abundance: NA; j_gene: TRBJ1-5; v_gene: TRBV28
CDR3aa: CASSFATGEAFF; CDR3nt: TGTGCCAGCAGTTTTGCGACGGGTGAAGCTTTCTTT; d_gene: NA; abundance: NA; j_gene: TRBJ1-1; v_gene: TRBV12-3/TRBV12-4
CDR3aa: CASSQQQGLPSGANVLTF; CDR3nt: TGTGCCAGCAGCCAACAACAGGGCCTCCCTTCTGGGGCCAACGTCCTGACTTTC; d_gene: NA; abundance: NA; j_gene: TRBJ2-6; v_gene: TRBV4-2
CDR3aa: CASSLPGTRGLELFF; CDR3nt: TGTGCCAGCAGCCTTCCCGGGACTAGAGGTTTGGAGCTGTTTTTT; d_gene: TRBD2; abundance: NA; j_gene: TRBJ2-2; v_gene: TRBV5-4
CDR3aa: CASSHLTGDEQYF; CDR3nt: TGCGCCAGCAGCCACCTGACAGGAGACGAGCAGTACTTC; d_gene: NA; abundance: NA; j_gene: TRBJ2-7; v_gene: TRBV4-1
CDR3aa: CASSMGTGFSGNTIYF; CDR3nt: TGTGCCAGTAGTATGGGGACAGGGTTCTCTGGAAACACCATATATTTT; d_gene: TRBD1; abundance: NA; j_gene: TRBJ1-3; v_gene: TRBV19
CDR3aa: CAWSVSFPGVEQYF; CDR3nt: TGTGCCTGGAGTGTTAGCTTCCCGGGGGTTGAGCAGTACTTC; d_gene: NA; abundance: few; j_gene: TRBJ2-7; v_gene: TRBV30
CDR3aa: CASSQDAEYNQPQHF; CDR3nt: TGTGCCAGCAGCCAAGATGCGGAGTACAATCAGCCCCAGCATTTT; d_gene: NA; abundance: NA; j_gene: TRBJ1-5; v_gene: TRBV4-2
CDR3aa: CASRKTGSLSGYEQYF; CDR3nt: TGTGCCAGCAGGAAGACAGGTTCGCTCTCCGGCTACGAGCAGTACTTC; d_gene: NA; abundance: NA; j_gene: TRBJ2-7; v_gene: TRBV28
CDR3aa: CASSRSGRSSYEQYF; CDR3nt: TGTGCCAGCAGCCGAAGCGGAAGAAGCTCCTACGAGCAGTACTTC; d_gene: NA; abundance: once; j_gene: TRBJ2-7; v_gene: TRBV3-1/TRBV3-2
CDR3aa: CASSPGLADTEAFF; CDR3nt: TGTGCCAGCTCACCAGGGTTGGCGGACACTGAAGCTTTCTTT; d_gene: NA; abundance: NA; j_gene: TRBJ1-1; v_gene: TRBV18
CDR3aa: CASSKGQGASTEAFF; CDR3nt: TGTGCCAGCAGCAAGGGACAGGGGGCATCCACTGAAGCTTTCTTT; d_gene: TRBD1; abundance: NA; j_gene: TRBJ1-1; v_gene: TRBV11-2
CDR3aa: CASSSLYEQYF; CDR3nt: TGTGCCAGCAGTTCCCTCTACGAGCAGTACTTC; d_gene: NA; abundance: NA; j_gene: TRBJ2-7; v_gene: TRBV28
CDR3aa: CATSDFGLAGNEQFF; CDR3nt: TGTGCCACCAGTGATTTTGGACTAGCGGGTAATGAGCAGTTCTTC; d_gene: TRBD2; abundance: NA; j_gene: TRBJ2-1; v_gene: TRBV24-1
CDR3aa: CASSPPGVGDQPQHF; CDR3nt: TGTGCCAGCAGCCCTCCGGGGGTTGGGGATCAGCCCCAGCATTTT; d_gene: NA; abundance: once; j_gene: TRBJ1-5; v_gene: TRBV28
CDR3aa: CASSQTGTVSGANVLTF; CDR3nt: TGCGCCAGCAGCCAGACCGGGACAGTCTCTGGGGCCAACGTCCTGACTTTC; d_gene: TRBD1; abundance: NA; j_gene: TRBJ2-6; v_gene: TRBV4-1
CDR3aa: CASSLGGGETQYF; CDR3nt: TGTGCCAGCAGTTTGGGGGGTGGGGAGACCCAGTACTTC; d_gene: NA; abundance: NA; j_gene: TRBJ2-5; v_gene: TRBV12-3/TRBV12-4
CDR3aa: CASMPGFEQYF; CDR3nt: TGTGCCAGTATGCCGGGTTTTGAGCAGTACTTC; d_gene: NA; abundance: NA; j_gene: TRBJ2-7; v_gene: TRBV19
CDR3aa: CASSLLAVPNTEAFF; CDR3nt: TGTGCCAGCAGTTTACTCGCGGTTCCGAACACTGAAGCTTTCTTT; d_gene: NA; abundance: few; j_gene: TRBJ1-1; v_gene: TRBV27